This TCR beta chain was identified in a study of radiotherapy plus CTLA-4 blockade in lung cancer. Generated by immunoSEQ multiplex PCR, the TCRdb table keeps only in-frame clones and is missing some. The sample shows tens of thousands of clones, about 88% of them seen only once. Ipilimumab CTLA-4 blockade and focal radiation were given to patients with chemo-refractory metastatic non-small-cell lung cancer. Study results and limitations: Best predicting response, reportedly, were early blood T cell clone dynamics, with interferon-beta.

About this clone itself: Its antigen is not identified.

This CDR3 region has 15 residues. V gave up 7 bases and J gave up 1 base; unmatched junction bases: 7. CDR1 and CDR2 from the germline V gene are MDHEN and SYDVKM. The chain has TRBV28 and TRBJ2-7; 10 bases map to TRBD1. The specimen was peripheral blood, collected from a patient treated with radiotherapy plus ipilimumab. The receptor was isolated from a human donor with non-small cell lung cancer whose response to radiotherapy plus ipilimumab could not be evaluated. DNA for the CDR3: TGTGCCAGCACCGGGCCGGGACAGGGGTCCTACGAGCAGTACTTC. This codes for CASTGPGQGSYEQYF.